Following are 3 T cell receptor beta chains from one sample sequenced in a study of T cells in Graves' hyperthyroidism and ophthalmopathy. TCR beta CDR3 region amplification was performed from RNA transcripts. HTBI primers were employed in a first-round RT-PCR of the TCR CDR3. TCRdb called the multiplex PCR reads again in MiXCR, with one record for every CDR3 protein. The table has hundreds of thousands of distinct CDR3 sequences, roughly a sixth seen once. The specimen sequenced was blood. Receptors originate from a woman aged 18-29 years with Graves' hyperthyroidism.

This chain uses TRBV28 with TRBJ2-3, with TRBD2 matching 11 bases. V lost 8 bases to trimming and J lost 6 bases; unmatched junction nucleotides: 16. The germline CDR1 and CDR2 sequences are MDHEN and SYDVKM. There are 17 residues in the CDR3. The chain's CDR3 is CASGSPGLADGPDTQYF. The CDR3 DNA reads as TGTGCCAGCGGCTCACCGGGACTAGCGGATGGTCCGGATACGCAGTATTTT.

The chain uses TRBV13 and TRBJ1-1, with TRBD1 matching 9 bases. J was trimmed by 4 bases and V by 5 bases; bases with no gene match: 8. Per germline, CDR1 PRHDT and CDR2 FYEKMQ (reference sequence). This CDR3 region has 15 residues. The CDR3 DNA reads TGTGCCAGCAGCCACTCGGACAGGGGCGGCACTGAAGCTTTCTTT. Translated: CASSHSDRGGTEAFF. The full variable domain, its missing parts supplied by reference TRBV13 and TRBJ1-1, is AAGVIQSPRHLIKEKRETATLKCYPIPRHDTVYWYQQGPGQDPQFLISFYEKMQSDKGSIPDRFSAQQFSDYHSELNMSSLELGDSALYFCASSHSDRGGTEAFFGQGTRLTVV.

This clonotype was seen just once. V usage is TRBV19 and J usage is TRBJ2-2, with D tentatively TRBD1 (5 bases). The V end was cut by 4 bases, the J end by 1 base, with 16 bases between. Germline V gene data show CDR1 as LNHDA and CDR2 as SQIVND (reference sequence). This CDR3 contains 17 residues. CDR3 in amino acids: CASSKGPPDRNTGELFF. CDR3 nucleotide sequence: TGTGCCAGTAGTAAAGGCCCCCCTGACAGGAACACCGGGGAGCTGTTTTTT.